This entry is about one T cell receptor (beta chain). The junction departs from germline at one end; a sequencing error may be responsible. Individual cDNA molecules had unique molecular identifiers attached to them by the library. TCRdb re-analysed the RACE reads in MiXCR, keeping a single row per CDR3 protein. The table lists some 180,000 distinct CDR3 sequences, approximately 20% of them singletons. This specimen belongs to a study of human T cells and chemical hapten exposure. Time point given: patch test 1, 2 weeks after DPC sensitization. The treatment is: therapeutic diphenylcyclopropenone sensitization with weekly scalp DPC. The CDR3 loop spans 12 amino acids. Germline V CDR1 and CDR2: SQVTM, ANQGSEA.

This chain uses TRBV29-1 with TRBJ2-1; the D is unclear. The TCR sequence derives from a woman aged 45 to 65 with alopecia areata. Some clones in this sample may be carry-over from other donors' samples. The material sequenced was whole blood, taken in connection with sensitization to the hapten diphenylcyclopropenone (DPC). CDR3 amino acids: CSGQSSYNGQFF. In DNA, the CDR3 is TGCAGCGGGCAGAGCTCCTACAATGGGCAGTTCTTC.